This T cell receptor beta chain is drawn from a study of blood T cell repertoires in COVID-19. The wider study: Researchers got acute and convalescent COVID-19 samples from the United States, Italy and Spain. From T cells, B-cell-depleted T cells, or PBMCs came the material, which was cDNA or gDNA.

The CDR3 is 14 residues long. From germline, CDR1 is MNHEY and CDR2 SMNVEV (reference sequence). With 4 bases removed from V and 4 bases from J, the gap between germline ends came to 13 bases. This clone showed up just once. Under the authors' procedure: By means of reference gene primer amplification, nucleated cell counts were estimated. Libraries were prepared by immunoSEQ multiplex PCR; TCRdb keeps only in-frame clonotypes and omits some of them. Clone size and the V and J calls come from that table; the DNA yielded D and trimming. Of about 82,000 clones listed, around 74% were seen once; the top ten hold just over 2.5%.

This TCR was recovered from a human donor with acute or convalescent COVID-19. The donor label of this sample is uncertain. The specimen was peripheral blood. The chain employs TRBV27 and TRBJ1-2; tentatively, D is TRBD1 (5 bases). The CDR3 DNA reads TGTGCCAGCAGTTCGAAGGGGTACGGCTATGGCTACACCTTC. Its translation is CASSSKGYGYGYTF.